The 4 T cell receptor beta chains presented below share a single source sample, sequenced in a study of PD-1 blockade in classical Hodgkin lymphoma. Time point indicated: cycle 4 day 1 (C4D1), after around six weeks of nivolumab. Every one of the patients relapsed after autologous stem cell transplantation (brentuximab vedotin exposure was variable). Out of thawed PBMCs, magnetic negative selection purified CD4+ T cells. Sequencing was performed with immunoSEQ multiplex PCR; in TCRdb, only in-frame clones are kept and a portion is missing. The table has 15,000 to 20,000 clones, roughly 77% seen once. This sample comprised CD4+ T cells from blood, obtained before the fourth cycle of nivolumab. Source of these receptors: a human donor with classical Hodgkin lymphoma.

The CDR3 DNA follows: TGTGCCAGTAGCTCCTACTCAAGACGGATCTTAGTCCTCCACTTT. This encodes CASSSYSRRILVLHF. This sequence joins TRBV19 and TRBJ1-6; D remains unclear. The germline V gene encodes CDR1 LNHDA and CDR2 SQIVND (reference sequence). V was cut by 6 bases and J by 15 bases, with 24 bases left in between. This CDR3 spans 15 amino acids.

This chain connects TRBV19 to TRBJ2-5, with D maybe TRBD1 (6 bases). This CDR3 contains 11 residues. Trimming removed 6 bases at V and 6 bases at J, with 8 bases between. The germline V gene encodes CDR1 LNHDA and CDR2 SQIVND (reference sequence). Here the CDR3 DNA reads TGTGCCAGTAGGACAGGTCAGACCCAGTACTTC. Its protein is CASRTGQTQYF. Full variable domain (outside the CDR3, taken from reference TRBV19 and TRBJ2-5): DGGITQSPKYLFRKEGQNVTLSCEQNLNHDAMYWYRQDPGQGLRLIYYSQIVNDFQKGDIAEGYSVSREKKESFPLTVTSAQKNPTAFYLCASRTGQTQYFGPGTRLLVL.

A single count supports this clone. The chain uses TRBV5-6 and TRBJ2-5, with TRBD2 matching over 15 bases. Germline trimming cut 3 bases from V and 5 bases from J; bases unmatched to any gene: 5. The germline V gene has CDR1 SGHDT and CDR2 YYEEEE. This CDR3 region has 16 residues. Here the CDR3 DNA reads TGTGCCAGCAGCTCGGGACTAGCGGGAGGTTGGGAGACCCAGTACTTC. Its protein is CASSSGLAGGWETQYF.

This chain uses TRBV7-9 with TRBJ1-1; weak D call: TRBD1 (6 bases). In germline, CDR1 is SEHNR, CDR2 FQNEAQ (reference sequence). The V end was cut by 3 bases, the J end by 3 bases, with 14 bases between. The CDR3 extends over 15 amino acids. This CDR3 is CASSLRWGADTEAFF. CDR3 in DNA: TGTGCCAGCAGCTTGCGTTGGGGGGCAGACACTGAAGCTTTCTTT.